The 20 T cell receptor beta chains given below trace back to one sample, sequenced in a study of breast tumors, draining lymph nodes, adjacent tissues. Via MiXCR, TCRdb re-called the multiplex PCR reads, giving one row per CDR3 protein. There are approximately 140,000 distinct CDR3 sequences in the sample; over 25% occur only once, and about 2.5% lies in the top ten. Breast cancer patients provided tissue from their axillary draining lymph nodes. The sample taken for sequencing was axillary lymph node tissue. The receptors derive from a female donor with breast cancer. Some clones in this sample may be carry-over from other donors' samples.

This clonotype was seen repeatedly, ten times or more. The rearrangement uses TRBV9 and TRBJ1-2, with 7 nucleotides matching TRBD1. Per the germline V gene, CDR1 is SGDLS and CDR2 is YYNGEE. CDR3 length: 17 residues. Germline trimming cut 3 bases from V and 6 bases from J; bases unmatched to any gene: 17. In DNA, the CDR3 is TGTGCCAGCAGCGAGACCCCGGGACAGTATATACCAGATGGCTACACCTTC. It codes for CASSETPGQYIPDGYTF. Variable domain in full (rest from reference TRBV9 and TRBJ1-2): DSGVTQTPKHLITATGQRVTLRCSPRSGDLSVYWYQQSLDQGLQFLIQYYNGEERAKGNILERFSAQQFPDLHSELNLSSLELGDSALYFCASSETPGQYIPDGYTFGSGTRLTVV.

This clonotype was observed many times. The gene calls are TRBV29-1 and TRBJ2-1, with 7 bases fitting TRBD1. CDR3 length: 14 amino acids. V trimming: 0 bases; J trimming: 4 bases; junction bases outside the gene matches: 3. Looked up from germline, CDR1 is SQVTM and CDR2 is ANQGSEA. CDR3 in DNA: TGCAGCGTTGAAGACGGGACAGAATACAATGAGCAGTTCTTC. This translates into CSVEDGTEYNEQFF.

The CDR3 is CSVEGQGLDEQYF. CDR3 bases: TGCAGCGTAGAGGGACAGGGGCTCGACGAGCAGTACTTC. This chain links TRBV29-1 with TRBJ2-7; 10 nucleotides match TRBD1. V gave up 6 bases and J gave up 5 bases; unmatched junction bases: 7. This CDR3 comprises 13 residues. Germline lookup yields CDR1 SQVTM and CDR2 ANQGSEA.

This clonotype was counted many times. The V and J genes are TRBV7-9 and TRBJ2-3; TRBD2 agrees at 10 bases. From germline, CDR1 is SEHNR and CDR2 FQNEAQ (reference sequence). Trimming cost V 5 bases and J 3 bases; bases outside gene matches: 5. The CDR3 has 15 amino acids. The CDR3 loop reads CASSASGGATDTQYF. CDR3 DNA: TGTGCCAGCAGCGCAAGCGGGGGGGCAACAGATACGCAGTATTTT.

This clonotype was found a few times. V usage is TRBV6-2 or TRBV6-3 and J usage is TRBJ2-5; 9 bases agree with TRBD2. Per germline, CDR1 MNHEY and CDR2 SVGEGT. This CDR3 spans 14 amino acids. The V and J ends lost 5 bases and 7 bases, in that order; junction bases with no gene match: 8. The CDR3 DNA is TGTGCCAGCAGTGCCTTAGCGGGGGAACGGACCCAGTACTTC. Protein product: CASSALAGERTQYF.

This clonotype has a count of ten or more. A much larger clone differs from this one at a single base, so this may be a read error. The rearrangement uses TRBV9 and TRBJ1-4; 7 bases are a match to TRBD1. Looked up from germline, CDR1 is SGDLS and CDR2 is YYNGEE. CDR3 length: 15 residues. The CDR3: CASSTTGSTNEELFF. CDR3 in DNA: TGTGCCAGCAGCACGACAGGGTCAACTAATGAAGAACTGTTTTTT.

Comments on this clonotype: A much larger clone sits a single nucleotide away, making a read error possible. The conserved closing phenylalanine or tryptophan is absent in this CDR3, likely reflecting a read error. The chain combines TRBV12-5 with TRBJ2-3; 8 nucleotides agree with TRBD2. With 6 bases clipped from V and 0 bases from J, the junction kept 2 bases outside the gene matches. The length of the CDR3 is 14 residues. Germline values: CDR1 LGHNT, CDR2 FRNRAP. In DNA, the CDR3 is TGTGCTAGTGGACTAGCGGTAAGCACAGATACGCAGTATCTT. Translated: CASGLAVSTDTQYL.

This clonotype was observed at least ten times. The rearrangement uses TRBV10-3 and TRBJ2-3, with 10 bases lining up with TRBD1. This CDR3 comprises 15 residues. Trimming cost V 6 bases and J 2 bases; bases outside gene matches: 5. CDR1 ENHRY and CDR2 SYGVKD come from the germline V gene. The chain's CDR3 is CAIRGDRGNTDTQYF. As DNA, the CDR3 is TGTGCCATCAGGGGGGACAGGGGCAACACAGATACGCAGTATTTT.

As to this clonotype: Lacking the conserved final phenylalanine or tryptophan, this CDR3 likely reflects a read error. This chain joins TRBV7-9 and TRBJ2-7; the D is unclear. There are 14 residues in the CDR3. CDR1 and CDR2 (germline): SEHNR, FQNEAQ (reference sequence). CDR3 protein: CASSLMAAVYVQYL. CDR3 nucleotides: TGTGCCAGCAGCTTAATGGCAGCAGTATACGTGCAGTACCTC.

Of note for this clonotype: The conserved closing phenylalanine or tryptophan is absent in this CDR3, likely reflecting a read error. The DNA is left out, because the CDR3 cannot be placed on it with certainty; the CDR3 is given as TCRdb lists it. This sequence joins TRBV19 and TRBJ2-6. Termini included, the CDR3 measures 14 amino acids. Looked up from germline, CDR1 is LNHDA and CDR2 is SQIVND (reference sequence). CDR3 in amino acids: CASSRAFGANVLVL.

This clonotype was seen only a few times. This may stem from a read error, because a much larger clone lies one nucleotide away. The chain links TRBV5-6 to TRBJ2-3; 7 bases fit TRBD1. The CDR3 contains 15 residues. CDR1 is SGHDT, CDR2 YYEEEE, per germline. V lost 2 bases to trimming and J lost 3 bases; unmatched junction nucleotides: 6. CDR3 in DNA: TGTGCCAGCAGCTTAGACAGGGCGATGACAGATACGCAGTATTTT. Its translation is CASSLDRAMTDTQYF.

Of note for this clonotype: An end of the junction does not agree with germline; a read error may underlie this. The CDR3 here is CAGSLIGVGAYEQYF. The DNA of the CDR3 is TGTGCCGGCAGTTTAATCGGGGTTGGGGCCTACGAGCAGTACTTC. The chain has TRBV27 and TRBJ2-7; D perhaps matches TRBD2 (5 bases). CDR1 is MNHEY and CDR2 is SMNVEV in the germline V gene (reference sequence). The CDR3 has 15 residues.

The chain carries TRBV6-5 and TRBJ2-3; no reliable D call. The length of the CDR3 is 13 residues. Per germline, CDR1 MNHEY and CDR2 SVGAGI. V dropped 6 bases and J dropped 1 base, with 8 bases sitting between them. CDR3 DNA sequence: TGTGCCAGCAGGTGGACGGGCACAGATACGCAGTATTTT. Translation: CASRWTGTDTQYF.

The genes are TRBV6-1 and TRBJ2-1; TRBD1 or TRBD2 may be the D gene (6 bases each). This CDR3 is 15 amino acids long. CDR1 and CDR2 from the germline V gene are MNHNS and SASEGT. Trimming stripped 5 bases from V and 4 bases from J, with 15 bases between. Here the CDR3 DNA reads TGTGCCAGCAGTCAAGGGGGGACCCTATACAATGAGCAGTTCTTC. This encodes CASSQGGTLYNEQFF.

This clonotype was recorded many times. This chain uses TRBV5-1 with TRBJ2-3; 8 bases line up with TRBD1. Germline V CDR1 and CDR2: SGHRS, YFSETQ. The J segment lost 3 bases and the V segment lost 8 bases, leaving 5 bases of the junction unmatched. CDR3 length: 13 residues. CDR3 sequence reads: CASGDRITDTQYF. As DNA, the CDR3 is TGCGCCAGTGGGGACAGGATTACAGATACGCAGTATTTT.

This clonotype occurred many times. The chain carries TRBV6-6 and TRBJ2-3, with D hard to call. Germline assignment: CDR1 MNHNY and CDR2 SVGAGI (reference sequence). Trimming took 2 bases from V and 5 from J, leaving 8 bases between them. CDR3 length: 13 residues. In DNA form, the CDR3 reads TGTGCCAGCAGTTACCGGATATTAGATACGCAGTATTTT. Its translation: CASSYRILDTQYF.

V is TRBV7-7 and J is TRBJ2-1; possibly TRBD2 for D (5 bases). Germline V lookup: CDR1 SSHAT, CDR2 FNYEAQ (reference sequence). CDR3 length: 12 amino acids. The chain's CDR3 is CARGPGVSLQFF. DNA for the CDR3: TGTGCTAGAGGACCCGGGGTCTCACTGCAGTTCTTC.

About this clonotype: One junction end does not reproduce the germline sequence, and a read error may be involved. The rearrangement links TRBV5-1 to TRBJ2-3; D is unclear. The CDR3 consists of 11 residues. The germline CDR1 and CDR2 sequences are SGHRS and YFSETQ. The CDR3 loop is CASGSGDTQYF. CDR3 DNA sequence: TGCGCCAGCGGCTCTGGAGATACGCAGTACTTT.

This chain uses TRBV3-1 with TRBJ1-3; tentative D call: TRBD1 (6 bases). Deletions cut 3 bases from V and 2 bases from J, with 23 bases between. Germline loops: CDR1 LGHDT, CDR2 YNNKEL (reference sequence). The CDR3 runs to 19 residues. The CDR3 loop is CASSHALGGGKGPGNTIYF. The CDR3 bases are TGTGCCAGCAGCCACGCCTTGGGGGGGGGCAAGGGGCCTGGAAACACCATATATTTT.

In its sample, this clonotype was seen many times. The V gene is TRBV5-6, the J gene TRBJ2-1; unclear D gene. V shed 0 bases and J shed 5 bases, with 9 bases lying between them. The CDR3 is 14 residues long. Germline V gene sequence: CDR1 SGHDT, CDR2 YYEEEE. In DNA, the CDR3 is TGTGCCAGCAGCTTGGTGGTGGGCCACAATGAGCAGTTCTTC. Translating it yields CASSLVVGHNEQFF.